A single TCR beta chain is shown here with its context. This sample is drawn from a study of blood T cell repertoires in COVID-19. Background on the study: Samples of COVID-19 (acute and convalescent) were obtained from the United States, Italy and Spain.

The Seattle patients, enrolled during active infection, were followed longitudinally. The germline CDR1 and CDR2 sequences are SGHRS and YFSETQ. CDR3 length equals 14 residues. With 3 bases removed from V and 3 bases from J, the gap between germline ends came to 13 bases. Assay: immunoSEQ multiplex PCR; the TCRdb copy retains only in-frame clones and omits some. The table includes about 64,000 clones, around 80% detected once. What was sequenced was peripheral blood. This chain uses TRBV5-1 with TRBJ2-7, with D perhaps TRBD2 (6 bases). The sequence was collected from a man in his sixties with COVID-19, enrolled during active disease. Here the CDR3 DNA reads TGCGCCAGCAGCTCAAGCGGGCATGACTACGAGCAGTACTTC. Residues: CASSSSGHDYEQYF.